One sample yielded the 17 T cell receptor beta chains listed below, sequenced in a study of cytomegalovirus exposure and HLA in healthy donors. With 60 Vbeta and 13 Jbeta primers, the PCR was carried out. Sequencing used immunoSEQ multiplex PCR; TCRdb keeps in-frame clones, though not all of them. The sample holds roughly 150,000 clones, just under 80% seen once. Sequenced input: PBMCs. Receptor source: a man aged 18 to 35 in good health and CMV-seropositive.

This clone was picked up a small number of times. The chain recombines TRBV7-2 with TRBJ2-3; the match to TRBD2 covers 14 bases. Germline values: CDR1 SGHTA, CDR2 FQGNSA. Losses at the gene ends were 4 bases for V and 4 bases for J; bases not matched to a gene: 10. CDR3 length equals 18 residues. The CDR3 DNA reads TGTGCCAGCAGCTCAGGGACTAGCGGGAGTGCGGTGGCAGATACGCAGTATTTT. It yields the protein CASSSGTSGSAVADTQYF. Full variable domain (outside the CDR3, taken from reference TRBV7-2 and TRBJ2-3): GAGVSQSPSNKVTEKGKDVELRCDPISGHTALYWYRQSLGQGLEFLIYFQGNSAPDKSGLPSDRFSAERTGGSVSTLTIQRTQQEDSAVYLCASSSGTSGSAVADTQYFGPGTRLTVL.

The chain uses TRBV5-8 and TRBJ2-7, with D perhaps TRBD2 (5 bases). This CDR3 has 14 residues. Trimming left V 10 bases short and J 2 bases short, with 19 bases between. Germline CDR1 is SGHTS and CDR2 is YDEGEE. Written as DNA, the CDR3 is TGTGCCTGTTCGAATGGGGAGAAAACCTACGAGCAGTACTTC. This sequence encodes CACSNGEKTYEQYF.

This sequence joins TRBV9 and TRBJ1-1, with D perhaps TRBD1 (6 bases). This CDR3 is 14 amino acids long. With 4 bases removed from V and 3 bases from J, the gap between germline ends came to 13 bases. The germline gives CDR1 SGDLS, CDR2 YYNGEE. CDR3 in DNA: TGTGCCAGCAGCAGCAGGGGACGGGACACTGAAGCTTTCTTT. Protein sequence: CASSSRGRDTEAFF.

The chain carries TRBV9 and TRBJ2-3; weak D call: TRBD1 (5 bases). Germline lookup yields CDR1 SGDLS and CDR2 YYNGEE. V lost 4 bases and J 6 bases, leaving 21 bases between the germline ends. The CDR3 contains 16 residues. This CDR3 is CASSRGSGATADTQYF. Written as DNA, the CDR3 is TGTGCCAGCAGCCGTGGGTCTGGGGCGACCGCGGATACGCAGTATTTT.

V and J are TRBV5-6 and TRBJ1-2, with 7 bases fitting TRBD1. The V and J ends lost 0 bases and 4 bases, in that order; junction bases with no gene match: 6. Germline-derived CDR1 and CDR2 are SGHDT and YYEEEE. The CDR3 runs to 15 residues. The CDR3 DNA is TGTGCCAGCAGCTTGGCGGAGGGACAGCCCTATGGCTACACCTTC. Translating gives CASSLAEGQPYGYTF.

The chain links TRBV7-6 to TRBJ2-2; D is unresolved. The length of the CDR3 is 14 residues. V lost 1 base, J lost 5 bases, and 8 bases lay in between. Germline lookup yields CDR1 SGHVS and CDR2 FNYEAQ. The CDR3 DNA reads as TGTGCCAGCAGCTTAGAAGCGTCGACCGGGGAGCTGTTTTTT. Translation: CASSLEASTGELFF.

The J gene is TRBJ2-3, the V gene TRBV28, with a tentative D call TRBD2 (5 bases). Germline loops: CDR1 MDHEN, CDR2 SYDVKM. The CDR3 totals 16 residues. Deletions cut 3 bases from V and 0 bases from J, with 13 bases between. CDR3 nucleotides: TGTGCCAGCAGTTTGTTCGAGCGGTCCAGCACAGATACGCAGTATTTT. Protein product: CASSLFERSSTDTQYF.

The genes are TRBV5-4 and TRBJ2-4; 7 bases are a match to TRBD1. V was clipped by 0 bases and J by 11 bases; unmatched bases: 8. The germline V gene encodes CDR1 SGHNT and CDR2 YYREEE (reference sequence). The CDR3 sequence is 14 residues long. This CDR3 is CASSLGQGETFQYF. For the CDR3, the DNA is TGTGCCAGCAGCTTGGGGCAGGGGGAAACTTTTCAGTACTTC.

The chain has TRBV27 and TRBJ2-7; D might be TRBD1 (5 bases). The CDR3 runs to 12 residues. V was cut by 6 bases and J by 2 bases, with 8 bases left in between. Germline loops: CDR1 MNHEY, CDR2 SMNVEV (reference sequence). In DNA, the CDR3 is TGTGCCAGCAGGACAGACACCTACGAGCAGTACTTC. It specifies CASRTDTYEQYF.

This clone was found once. This chain joins TRBV10-3 and TRBJ2-7; D is possibly TRBD2 (6 bases). Between the trimmed V and J ends, which lost 4 bases and 0 bases, there was a span of 10 bases. CDR1 ENHRY and CDR2 SYGVKD come from the germline V gene. The CDR3 extends over 14 amino acids. The DNA for the CDR3 is TGTGCCATCAGTGCGGGGGAGAGCTCCTACGAGCAGTACTTC. This encodes CAISAGESSYEQYF.

In this sample, this clone turned up once. CDR3 DNA sequence: TGTGCCACCTCAATCTCCCGGGACAGGATTGGCGAGCAGTACTTC. Translation gives CATSISRDRIGEQYF. The chain joins TRBV15 to TRBJ2-7; TRBD1 agrees at 8 bases. CDR3 length: 15 residues. The germline V gene encodes CDR1 LNHNV and CDR2 YYDKDF (reference sequence). V dropped 8 bases and J dropped 6; count of bases not matched to a gene: 15.

V usage is TRBV29-1 and J usage is TRBJ2-1; 11 bases align to TRBD2. Germline trimming cut 5 bases from V and 2 bases from J; bases unmatched to any gene: 5. Germline values: CDR1 SQVTM, CDR2 ANQGSEA. The CDR3 spans 15 residues. CDR3 in DNA: TGCAGCGTTCTTACGACTAGCGGGGCCTACAATGAGCAGTTCTTC. This translates into CSVLTTSGAYNEQFF.

The V and J genes are TRBV21-1 and TRBJ2-1; the D call in the table, TRBD2, was not verified against the DNA. TRBV21-1 is reported as a pseudogene. The CDR3 loop spans 16 amino acids. The CDR3 sequence is CASENKHAGNGNEQFF. CDR3 nucleotides: TGTGCCAGCGAAAATAAACATGCGGGAAACGGTAATGAGCAGTTCTTC.

V and J are TRBV14 and TRBJ2-3, with D unresolved. Germline V CDR1 and CDR2: SGHDN, FVKESK. This CDR3 region has 14 residues. V was pared by 2 bases and J by 2 bases, with 8 bases between. In DNA form, the CDR3 reads TGTGCCAGCAGCCAATACTTCCTCACAGATACGCAGTATTTT. Translating it yields CASSQYFLTDTQYF.

The rearrangement uses TRBV29-1 and TRBJ2-3; 10 bases are a match to TRBD2. Germline V gene sequence: CDR1 SQVTM, CDR2 ANQGSEA. Trimming removed 5 bases from V and 1 base from J; junction bases left unmatched: 9. The CDR3 length is 16 residues. The CDR3 loop reads CSVLASGSIGTDTQYF. CDR3 coding DNA: TGCAGCGTTCTCGCTAGCGGGAGTATCGGCACAGATACGCAGTATTTT.

This clone was observed a few times. The chain recombines TRBV5-5 with TRBJ1-5; possible D gene TRBD1, 5 bases. This CDR3 is 14 amino acids long. The germline gives CDR1 SGHKS, CDR2 YYEKEE (reference sequence). Trimming pared 0 bases from V and 4 bases from J, leaving 8 bases between. Written as DNA, the CDR3 is TGTGCCAGCAGCTTGGGGAGGGGAAATCAGCCCCAGCATTTT. It translates to CASSLGRGNQPQHF.

This clone showed up just once. This chain links TRBV6-5 with TRBJ2-1, with 13 bases aligning to TRBD2. Germline values: CDR1 MNHEY, CDR2 SVGAGI. The CDR3 covers 14 residues. Trimming at V came to 5 bases and at J to 6 bases, leaving 1 base not matched to a gene. The CDR3 region is CASSGTSGTNEQFF. The CDR3, as DNA: TGTGCCAGCAGTGGGACTAGCGGGACCAATGAGCAGTTCTTC.